This T cell receptor (beta chain) is drawn from a study of metastatic and nonmetastatic thyroid tumors. Background on the study: Repertoire comparison spanned blood and tumor or nodule tissue of malignant and benign thyroid patients. General study results and limits: In blood and tumor, TCR beta diversity was reportedly significantly higher in malignant thyroid tumors than in benign nodules.

Germline loops: CDR1 LNHDA, CDR2 SQIVND (reference sequence). The CDR3 contains 15 residues. Original processing methods: The study's classifier, a distant-metastasis tool for papillary thyroid cancer, was built using CDR3 differences across clinicopathological groups. MiXCR was used by TCRdb to re-call the PCR reads. The V and J calls come from TCRdb's annotation, not from the publication. The profile shows 22,000 or so clones, about a sixth of them singletons. Each patient went into thyroid surgery without having received any treatment. There are a few counts of this clone. Antigen unknown. It may be a read error: a sequence one base away is much more abundant.

The chain links TRBV19 to TRBJ2-6; a weak D match, TRBD1 (5 bases). This receptor was obtained from a female donor with papillary thyroid cancer or a benign thyroid nodule (not recorded which). Some clones in this sample may be carry-over from other donors' samples. The sequencing input was blood. The CDR3 sequence: CASGVGGSGADVLTF. For the CDR3, the DNA is TGTGCCAGTGGGGTTGGTGGGTCTGGGGCCGACGTCCTGACTTTC.